This T cell receptor (beta chain) was found in a study of response to subunit inactivated influenza vaccine. The trim removed 3 bases at V and 4 bases at J, leaving 9 bases unmatched. This CDR3 region has 15 residues. Germline loops: CDR1 DFQATT, CDR2 SNEGSKA (reference sequence). One entry per CDR3 protein, called by TCRdb with MiXCR from the RT-PCR reads. Among roughly 500,000 distinct CDR3 sequences listed, about 17% were seen once. Study results and limitations: Few additional T cells are recruited per seasonal influenza vaccination, authors suggested.

This clonotype was recorded a few times. The antigen is unknown. The origin of this receptor is a man aged 50-75 years who received an inactivated influenza vaccine. Sequencing was performed on CD4+ T cells sorted from PBMCs, taken less than 25 months after vaccination. The rearrangement links TRBV20-1 to TRBJ2-1; 7 nucleotides agree with TRBD2. This chain's CDR3 is CSASDAGLQYNEQFF. CDR3 coding DNA: TGCAGTGCTAGTGATGCGGGACTACAGTACAATGAGCAGTTCTTC.